The 2 T cell receptor beta chains below all came from one sample that was sequenced in a study of cytomegalovirus exposure and HLA in healthy donors. PCR involved 60 Vbeta and 13 Jbeta primers. Assay: immunoSEQ multiplex PCR; the TCRdb copy retains only in-frame clones and omits some. The table lists about 110,000 clones, approximately 85% of them singletons, with about 1.6% in the top ten. Input material: PBMCs. These receptors came from a man between 50 and 59 years old in good health and CMV-seronegative.

As for this clone: The junction does not match germline at one end; this may be a read error. The chain joins TRBV6-5 to TRBJ1-6; possibly TRBD1 for D (6 bases). Per germline, CDR1 MNHEY and CDR2 SVGAGI. CDR3 length equals 13 residues. CDR3 DNA sequence: TGTGCCAGCGGTCTGGGGGCTTGGTCACCCCCCCACTTT. This gives the protein CASGLGAWSPPHF.

This clone appeared a few times. This sequence joins TRBV30 and TRBJ1-5; TRBD1 matches 8 bases. CDR3 size: 15 residues. CDR1 and CDR2 (germline): GTSNPN, SVGIG (reference sequence). Trimming took 2 bases from V and 3 from J; bases not matched to a gene: 6. The CDR3 DNA reads as TGTGCCTGGAGTACAGGGGGGGGGCCCAATCAGCCCCAGCATTTT. Amino acids: CAWSTGGGPNQPQHF. The variable domain in full, completed from reference TRBV30 and TRBJ1-5, reads SQTIHQWPATLVQPVGSPLSLECTVEGTSNPNLYWYRQAAGRGLQLLFYSVGIGQISSEVPQNLSASRPQDRQFILSSKKLLLSDSGFYLCAWSTGGGPNQPQHFGDGTRLSIL.